The clone carrying this T cell receptor beta chain occurred many times. Its antigen is not known. Template switching added a universal primer site, and cDNA bore unique molecular identifiers. From the 5' RACE reads, TCRdb called clonotypes with MiXCR, one entry per CDR3 protein. The sample includes fewer than 650,000 distinct CDR3 sequences, less than 9% of them seen just once. The record originates from a study of identical twins. Study-wide results and caveats: In beta out-of-frame sequences, the excess sharing between twins was weaker. Fewer insertions marked abundant cord blood beta clonotypes; young adult naive trended weakly, memory not at all.

V lost 0 bases and J 3 bases, leaving 8 bases between the germline ends. CDR1 and CDR2 (germline): WSHSY, SAAADI. CDR3 length equals 14 residues. This sample also appeared in a second study, on yellow fever vaccine responses in identical twins.

This chain joins TRBV10-2 and TRBJ1-1; unclear D gene. Sequencing input: PBMCs. The TCR sequence derives from a woman aged 18-29 years in good health. This CDR3 is CASSESRLDTEAFF. The CDR3 nucleotides are TGCGCCAGCAGTGAGTCCCGGTTGGACACTGAAGCTTTCTTT.